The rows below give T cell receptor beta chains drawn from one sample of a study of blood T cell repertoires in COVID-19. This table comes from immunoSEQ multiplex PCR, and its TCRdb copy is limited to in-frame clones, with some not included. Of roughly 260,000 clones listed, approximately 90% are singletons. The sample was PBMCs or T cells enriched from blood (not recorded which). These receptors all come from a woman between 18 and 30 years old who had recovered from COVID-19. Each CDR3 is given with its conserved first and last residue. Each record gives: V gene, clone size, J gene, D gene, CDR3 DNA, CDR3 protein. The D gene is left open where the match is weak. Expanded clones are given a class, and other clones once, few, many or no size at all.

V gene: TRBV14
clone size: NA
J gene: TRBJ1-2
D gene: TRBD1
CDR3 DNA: TGTGCCAGCAGCCAAGGAGCCGGGCTAACAGGGGACATATCTAACCCCTATGGCTACACCTTC
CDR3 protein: CASSQGAGLTGDISNPYGYTF

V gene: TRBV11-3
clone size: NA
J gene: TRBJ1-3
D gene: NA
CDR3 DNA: TGTGCCAGCAGCTTTTTGGGGCCAGGAAACACCATATATTTT
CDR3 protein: CASSFLGPGNTIYF

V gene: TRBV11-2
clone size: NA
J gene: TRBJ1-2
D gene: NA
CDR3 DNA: TGTGCCAGCAGCTTAGCAGGTTTTGGCTACACCTTC
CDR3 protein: CASSLAGFGYTF

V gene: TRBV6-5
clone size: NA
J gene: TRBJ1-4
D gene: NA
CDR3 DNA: TGTGCCAGCAGTTACTCGGCTGGCGAAAAACTGTTTTTT
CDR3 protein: CASSYSAGEKLFF

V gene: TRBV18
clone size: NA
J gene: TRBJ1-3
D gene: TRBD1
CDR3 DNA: TGTGCCAGCTCCTCCCAGGGGGCATCTGGAAACACCATATATTTT
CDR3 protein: CASSSQGASGNTIYF

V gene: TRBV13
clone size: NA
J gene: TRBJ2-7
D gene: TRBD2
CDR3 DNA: TGTGCCAGCAGCCAACCAGGGACTAGCGGGAGAAATGAGCAGTACTTC
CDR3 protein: CASSQPGTSGRNEQYF

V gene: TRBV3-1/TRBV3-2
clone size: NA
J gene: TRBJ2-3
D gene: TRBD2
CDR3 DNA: TGTGCCAGCAGCCGAGCGGGAAGTTTCGGGGATACGCAGTATTTT
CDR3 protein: CASSRAGSFGDTQYF

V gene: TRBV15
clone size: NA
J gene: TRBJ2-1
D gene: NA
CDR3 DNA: TGTGCCACCAGCAGGGATACCCTCGTAGGGGATGAGCAGTTCTTC
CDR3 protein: CATSRDTLVGDEQFF

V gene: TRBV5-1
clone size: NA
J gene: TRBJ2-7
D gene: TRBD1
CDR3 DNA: TGCGCCAGCAGCCCCGGGACAGGGGGCGACTTTTCCTACGAGCAGTACTTC
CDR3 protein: CASSPGTGGDFSYEQYF

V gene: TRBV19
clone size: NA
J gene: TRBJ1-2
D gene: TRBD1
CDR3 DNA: TGTGCCAGTAAGGTTCGGGACAGGGGTGGCTACACCTTC
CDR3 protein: CASKVRDRGGYTF

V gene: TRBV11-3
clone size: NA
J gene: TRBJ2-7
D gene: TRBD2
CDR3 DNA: TGTGCCAGCAGCCCCTCCGTAGGACTAGCCTCGGAAAACGAGCAGTACTTC
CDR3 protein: CASSPSVGLASENEQYF

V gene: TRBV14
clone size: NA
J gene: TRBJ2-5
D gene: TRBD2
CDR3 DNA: TGTGCCAGCAGCCCGAGGCGGGGGGGCTCAGAGACCCAGTACTTC
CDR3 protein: CASSPRRGGSETQYF

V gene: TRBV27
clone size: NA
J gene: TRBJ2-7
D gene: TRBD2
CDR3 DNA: TGTGCCAGCAGTCCCTGGACTAGCGGGGTGGGCGAGCAGTACTTC
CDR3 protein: CASSPWTSGVGEQYF

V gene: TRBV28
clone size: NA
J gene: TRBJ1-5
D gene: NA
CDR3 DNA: TGTGCCAGCAGTTTGGGCCCTAATCAGCCCCAGCATTTT
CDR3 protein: CASSLGPNQPQHF

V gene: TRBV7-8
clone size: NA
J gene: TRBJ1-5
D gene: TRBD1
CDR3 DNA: TGTGCCAGCAGCTTGGGAGCAGGGGGCGGCAATCAGCCCCAGCATTTT
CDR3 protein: CASSLGAGGGNQPQHF

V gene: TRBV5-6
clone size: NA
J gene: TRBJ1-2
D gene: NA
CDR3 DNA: TGTGCCAGCAGCTTGGGACAGTTTTTTTATGGCTACACCTTC
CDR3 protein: CASSLGQFFYGYTF

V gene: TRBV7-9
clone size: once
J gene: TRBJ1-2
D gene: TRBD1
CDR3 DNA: TGTGCCAGCAGCTACCGGGACAGGGGGCGTTTGGGCTACACCTTC
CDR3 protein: CASSYRDRGRLGYTF